The 10 T cell receptor beta chains given below trace back to one sample, sequenced in a study of early T cells in non-severe SARS-CoV-2 infection. One entry per CDR3 protein results from TCRdb running MiXCR on the 5' RACE reads. The sample lists 42,000 or so distinct CDR3 sequences; approximately 10% were seen once. Sample: whole blood. Every receptor here comes from an adult who was a healthcare worker with PCR-confirmed SARS-CoV-2 infection or an uninfected control (not recorded which).

The chain employs TRBV28 and TRBJ1-2; D unclear. V was cut by 8 bases and J by 2 bases, with 9 bases left in between. Germline loops: CDR1 MDHEN, CDR2 SYDVKM. The CDR3 sequence is 12 residues long. CDR3 in DNA: TGTGCCAGCCTAACTATAAACTATGGCTACACCTTC. Protein: CASLTINYGYTF.

This clonotype was found a few times. The V call is TRBV28, the J call TRBJ1-3; D is perhaps TRBD1 (5 bases). Germline CDR1 is MDHEN and CDR2 is SYDVKM. The CDR3 spans 14 residues. Trimming removed 4 bases at V and 0 bases at J, with 7 bases between. DNA for the CDR3: TGTGCCAGCAGTTCGACAGACTCTGGAAACACCATATATTTT. Protein sequence: CASSSTDSGNTIYF.

The sample holds many counts of this clonotype. The chain couples TRBV7-3 to TRBJ2-2, with TRBD1 matching 11 bases. This CDR3 has 18 amino acids. The ends lost 5 bases at V and 5 bases at J; junction bases unmatched: 13. CDR1 is SGHTA and CDR2 is FQGTGA in the germline V gene. In DNA, the CDR3 is TGTGCCAGCAGCCCCACCCCCGGGACAGGGGGAAGGACCGGGGAGCTGTTTTTT. As protein: CASSPTPGTGGRTGELFF.

This clonotype was observed many times. This rearrangement joins TRBV3-1 to TRBJ1-6; D unclear. The CDR3 is 17 residues long. Germline assignment: CDR1 LGHDT and CDR2 YNNKEL (reference sequence). Trimming shortened V by 4 bases and J by 10 bases, and 23 bases separated the two germline ends. The CDR3 region has the DNA TGTGCCAGCAGCCCGAATGTGTTGGTTTTCGACGGCTCACCCCTCCACTTT. Amino acid sequence: CASSPNVLVFDGSPLHF.

This chain joins TRBV9 and TRBJ2-7; tentative D call: TRBD1 (5 bases). With 4 bases removed from V and 3 bases from J, the gap between germline ends came to 20 bases. Germline CDR1 SGDLS, CDR2 YYNGEE. The CDR3 length is 16 residues. The CDR3 loop reads CASSLNPGYSVYEQYF. CDR3 DNA sequence: TGTGCCAGCAGCCTCAACCCAGGGTATTCAGTCTACGAGCAGTACTTC. The complete variable domain, with remaining parts taken from reference TRBV9 and TRBJ2-7, reads DSGVTQTPKHLITATGQRVTLRCSPRSGDLSVYWYQQSLDQGLQFLIQYYNGEERAKGNILERFSAQQFPDLHSELNLSSLELGDSALYFCASSLNPGYSVYEQYFGPGTRLTVT.

This clonotype has a count of ten or more. The CDR3: CASMPGTGSYNEQFF. The CDR3 region has the DNA TGTGCCAGCATGCCCGGGACAGGGTCCTACAATGAGCAGTTCTTC. The V gene is TRBV5-5, the J gene TRBJ2-1; the match to TRBD1 covers 9 bases. Germline CDR1 reads SGHKS; CDR2 reads YYEKEE (reference sequence). The CDR3 consists of 15 residues. With V trimmed by 6 bases and J by 1 base, 5 bases remained unmatched. The entire variable domain, with the rest obtained from reference TRBV5-5 and TRBJ2-1, is as follows: DAGVTQSPTHLIKTRGQQVTLRCSPISGHKSVSWYQQVLGQGPQFIFQYYEKEERGRGNFPDRFSARQFPNYSSELNVNALLLGDSALYLCASMPGTGSYNEQFFGPGTRLTVL.

The chain employs TRBV3-1 and TRBJ2-1, with D perhaps matching TRBD1 or TRBD2 (5 bases each). The CDR3 is 15 amino acids. Trimming took off 4 bases at V and 8 bases at J, with 18 bases between the two ends. The germline gives CDR1 LGHDT, CDR2 YNNKEL (reference sequence). The CDR3, as DNA: TGTGCCAGCAGCCCCCCGGGACGCTGGGTGGATGAGCAGTTCTTC. Its protein is CASSPPGRWVDEQFF.

V and J are TRBV25-1 and TRBJ2-5; D unclear. The V end was cut by 6 bases, the J end by 7 bases, with 9 bases between. The germline V gene encodes CDR1 MGHDK and CDR2 SYGVNS. This CDR3 is 11 amino acids long. CDR3 region: CASRVKLTQYF. The DNA for the CDR3 is TGTGCCAGCAGGGTGAAATTGACCCAGTACTTC.

In this sample, this clonotype turned up a few times. The V and J genes are TRBV7-9 and TRBJ2-5; 7 nucleotides match TRBD1. J gave up 1 base and V 6 bases, and 5 bases lay outside the gene matches. The CDR3 loop spans 14 amino acids. Per the germline V gene, CDR1 is SEHNR and CDR2 is FQNEAQ (reference sequence). The CDR3 here is CASSSGTVQETQYF. The DNA of the CDR3 is TGTGCCAGCAGTTCCGGGACAGTCCAAGAGACCCAGTACTTC.

This clonotype was recorded many times. The rearrangement joins TRBV10-2 to TRBJ2-3; no clear D gene. This CDR3 comprises 15 residues. V was shortened by 2 bases and J by 2 bases, with 11 bases between the two germline ends. Germline V gene sequence: CDR1 WSHSY, CDR2 SAAADI. The CDR3 DNA reads TGCGCCAGCAGTGAGGGAACCCTACCCACAGATACGCAGTATTTT. It specifies CASSEGTLPTDTQYF.